The text below deals with one T cell receptor beta chain. Its specificity is not known. Method: immunoSEQ multiplex PCR; TCRdb's copy keeps in-frame clones and lacks some. The profile covers 150,000 or so clones, with roughly nine tenths appearing a single time and about 5% taken by the ten largest. This sample stems from a study of T cell responses to AZD1222 COVID-19 vaccine. Whole-study findings and limits: Just a handful of people given AZD1222 tested seropositive at baseline.

CDR3 length: 13 residues. V gave up 5 bases and J gave up 3 bases, with 10 bases separating them. The germline V gene encodes CDR1 MDHEN and CDR2 SYDVKM. The receptor comes from an adult in good health. The chain employs TRBV28 and TRBJ1-2; no firm D call. Sequences were derived from peripheral blood, sampled on day 0 of MenACWY control vaccination. In DNA, the CDR3 is TGTGCCAGCAGTGTGGCGGCGGACTATGGCTACACCTTC. Protein product: CASSVAADYGYTF.